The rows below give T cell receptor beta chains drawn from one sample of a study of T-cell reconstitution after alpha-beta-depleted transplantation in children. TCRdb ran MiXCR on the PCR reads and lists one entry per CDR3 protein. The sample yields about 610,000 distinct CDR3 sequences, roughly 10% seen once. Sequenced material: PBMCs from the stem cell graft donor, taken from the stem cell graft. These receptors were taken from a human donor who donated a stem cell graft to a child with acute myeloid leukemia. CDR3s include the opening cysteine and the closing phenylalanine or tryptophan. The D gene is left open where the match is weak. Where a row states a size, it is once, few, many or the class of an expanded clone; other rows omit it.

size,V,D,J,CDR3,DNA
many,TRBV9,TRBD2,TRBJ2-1,CASSVDGLAGLMSYNEQFF,TGTGCCAGCAGCGTAGATGGACTAGCGGGATTGATGTCCTACAATGAGCAGTTCTTC
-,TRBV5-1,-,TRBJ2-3,CASSWTSDTQYF,TGCGCCAGCAGCTGGACATCCGATACGCAGTATTTT
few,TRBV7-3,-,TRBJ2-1,CASSLRPGVNEQFF,TGTGCCAGCAGCCTCCGGCCAGGGGTCAATGAGCAGTTCTTC
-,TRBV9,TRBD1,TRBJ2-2,CASSVRGKNTGELFF,TGTGCCAGCAGCGTCAGGGGGAAAAACACCGGGGAGCTGTTTTTT
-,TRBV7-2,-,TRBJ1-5,CASSLRQEDNDSNQPQHF,TGTGCCAGCAGCTTGCGACAGGAGGATAATGATAGCAATCAGCCCCAGCATTTT
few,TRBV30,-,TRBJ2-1,CAWRGQPSYNEQFF,TGTGCCTGGAGAGGCCAGCCCTCCTACAATGAGCAGTTCTTC
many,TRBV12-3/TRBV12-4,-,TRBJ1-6,CASSINSGDNSPLHF,TGTGCCAGCAGTATTAACAGTGGTGATAATTCACCCCTCCACTTT
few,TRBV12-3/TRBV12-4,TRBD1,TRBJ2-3,CASSRQGASTDTQYF,TGTGCCAGCAGCAGACAGGGGGCAAGCACAGATACGCAGTATTTT
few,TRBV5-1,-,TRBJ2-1,CASRGGTYNEQFF,TGCGCCAGCAGAGGAGGTACATACAATGAGCAGTTCTTC
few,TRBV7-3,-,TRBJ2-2,CASSLESGTGELFF,TGTGCCAGCAGCTTAGAATCTGGCACCGGGGAGCTGTTTTTT
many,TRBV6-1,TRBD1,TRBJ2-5,CASSRSWIGGEETQYF,TGTGCCAGCAGTCGTTCGTGGATAGGGGGCGAGGAGACCCAGTACTTC
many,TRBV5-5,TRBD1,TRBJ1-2,CASSLAGGQNYGYTF,TGTGCCAGCAGCTTGGCAGGGGGACAGAACTATGGCTACACCTTC
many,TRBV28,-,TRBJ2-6,CASSRGRGSSGANVLTF,TGTGCCAGCAGTCGGGGGAGGGGGAGCTCTGGGGCCAACGTCCTGACTTTC
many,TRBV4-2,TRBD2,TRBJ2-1,CASSQRLAGGYNEQFF,TGTGCCAGCAGCCAACGACTAGCGGGAGGGTACAATGAGCAGTTCTTC
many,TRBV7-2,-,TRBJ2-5,CASSIMETQYF,TGTGCCAGCAGCATTATGGAGACCCAGTACTTC
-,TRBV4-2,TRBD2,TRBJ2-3,CASSPRREGSTDTQYF,TGTGCCAGCAGCCCAAGGCGGGAGGGCTCCACAGATACGCAGTATTTT
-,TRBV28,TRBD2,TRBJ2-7,CASSRGGGESYEQYF,TGTGCCAGCAGTCGCGGGGGGGGAGAGTCCTACGAGCAGTACTTC
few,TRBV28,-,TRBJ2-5,CASNMGQQQETQYF,TGTGCCAGCAACATGGGGCAGCAACAAGAGACCCAGTACTTC
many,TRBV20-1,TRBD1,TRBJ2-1,CSTDPGTGGNNEQFF,TGCAGTACCGACCCCGGGACAGGGGGCAACAATGAGCAGTTCTTC
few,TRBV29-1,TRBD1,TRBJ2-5,CSVDPQGEETQYF,TGCAGCGTTGACCCACAGGGGGAAGAGACCCAGTACTTC
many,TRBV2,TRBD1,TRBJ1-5,CASSAPGGNQPQHF,TGTGCCAGCAGTGCACCAGGGGGGAATCAGCCCCAGCATTTT
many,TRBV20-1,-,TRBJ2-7,CSGDGQSSYEQYF,TGCAGTGGAGACGGACAGAGCTCCTACGAGCAGTACTTC
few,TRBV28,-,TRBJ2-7,CASSQVPPGGKTYEQYF,TGTGCCAGCAGTCAGGTTCCCCCGGGGGGCAAGACCTACGAGCAGTACTTC
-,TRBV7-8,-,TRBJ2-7,CASSLDGAGYEQYF,TGTGCCAGCAGCTTAGATGGGGCGGGTTACGAGCAGTACTTC
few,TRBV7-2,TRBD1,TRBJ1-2,CAERDRGAYGYTF,TGTGCCGAAAGGGACAGGGGTGCCTATGGCTACACCTTC
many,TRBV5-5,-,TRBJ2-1,CASSLSVSYNEQFF,TGCGCCAGCAGCTTGAGCGTCTCCTACAATGAGCAGTTCTTC
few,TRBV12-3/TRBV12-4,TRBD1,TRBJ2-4,CASSPTGVGIQYF,TGTGCCAGCAGCCCGACAGGGGTGGGCATTCAGTACTTC
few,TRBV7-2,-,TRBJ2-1,CASSLGVTPNEQFF,TGTGCCAGCAGCTTAGGTGTTACCCCCAATGAGCAGTTCTTC
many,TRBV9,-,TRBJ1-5,CASSYDGGSNQPQHF,TGTGCCAGCAGCTACGATGGGGGGAGCAATCAGCCCCAGCATTTT
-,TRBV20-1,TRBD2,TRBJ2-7,CSLSSGLYEQYF,TGCAGTCTCTCTAGCGGTCTCTACGAGCAGTACTTC
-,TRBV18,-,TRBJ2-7,CASSPTRAGTYEQYF,TGTGCCAGCTCCCCTACTAGGGCCGGGACCTACGAGCAGTACTTC